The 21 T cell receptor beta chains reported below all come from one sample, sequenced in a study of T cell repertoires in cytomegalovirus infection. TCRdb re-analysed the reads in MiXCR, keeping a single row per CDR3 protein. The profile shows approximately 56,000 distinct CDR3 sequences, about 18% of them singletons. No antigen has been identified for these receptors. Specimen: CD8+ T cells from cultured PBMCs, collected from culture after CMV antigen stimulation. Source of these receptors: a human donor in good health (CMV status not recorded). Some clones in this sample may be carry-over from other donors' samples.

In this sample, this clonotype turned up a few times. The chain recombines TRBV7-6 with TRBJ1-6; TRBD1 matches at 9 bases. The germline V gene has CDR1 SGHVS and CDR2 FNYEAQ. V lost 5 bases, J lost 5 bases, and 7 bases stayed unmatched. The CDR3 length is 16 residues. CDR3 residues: CASSLKGQGNNSPLHF. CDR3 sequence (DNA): TGTGCCAGCAGCCTTAAGGGACAGGGCAATAATTCACCCCTCCACTTT.

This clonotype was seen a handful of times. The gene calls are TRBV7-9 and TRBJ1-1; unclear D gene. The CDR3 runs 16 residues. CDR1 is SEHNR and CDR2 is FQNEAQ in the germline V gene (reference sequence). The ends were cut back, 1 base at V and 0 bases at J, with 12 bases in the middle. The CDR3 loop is CASSLGRNVLNTEAFF. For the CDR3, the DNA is TGTGCCAGCAGCTTAGGACGGAACGTTCTGAACACTGAAGCTTTCTTT.

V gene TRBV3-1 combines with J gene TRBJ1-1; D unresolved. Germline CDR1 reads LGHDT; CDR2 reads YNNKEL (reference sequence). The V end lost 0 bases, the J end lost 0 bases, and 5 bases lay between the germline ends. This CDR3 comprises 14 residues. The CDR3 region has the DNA TGTGCCAGCAGCCAAGAAGCATTGAACACTGAAGCTTTCTTT. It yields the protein CASSQEALNTEAFF.

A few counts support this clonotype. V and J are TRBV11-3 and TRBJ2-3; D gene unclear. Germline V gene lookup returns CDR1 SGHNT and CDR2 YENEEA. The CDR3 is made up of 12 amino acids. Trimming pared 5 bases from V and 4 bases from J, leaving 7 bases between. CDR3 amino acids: CASSREADTQYF. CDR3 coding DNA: TGTGCCAGCAGCCGCGAAGCAGATACGCAGTATTTT. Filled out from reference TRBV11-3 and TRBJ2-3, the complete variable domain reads EAGVVQSPRYKIIEKKQPVAFWCNPISGHNTLYWYLQNLGQGPELLIRYENEEAVDDSQLPKDRFSAERLKGVDSTLKIQPAELGDSAVYLCASSREADTQYFGPGTRLTVL.

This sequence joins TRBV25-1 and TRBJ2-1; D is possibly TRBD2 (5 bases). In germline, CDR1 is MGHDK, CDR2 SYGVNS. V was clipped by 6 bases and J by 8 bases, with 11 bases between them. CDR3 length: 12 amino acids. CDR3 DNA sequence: TGTGCCAGCAGCCCTAGCATCCATGAGCAGTTCTTC. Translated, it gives CASSPSIHEQFF.

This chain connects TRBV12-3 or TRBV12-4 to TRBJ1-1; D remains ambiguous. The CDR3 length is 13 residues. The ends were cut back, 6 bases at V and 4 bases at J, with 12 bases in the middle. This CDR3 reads CASRLKGGTEAFF. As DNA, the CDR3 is TGTGCCAGCAGATTAAAAGGAGGCACTGAAGCTTTCTTT.

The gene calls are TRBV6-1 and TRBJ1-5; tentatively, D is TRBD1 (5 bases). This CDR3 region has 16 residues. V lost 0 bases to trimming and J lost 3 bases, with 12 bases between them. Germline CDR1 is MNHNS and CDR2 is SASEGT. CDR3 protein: CASSEALGRINQPQHF. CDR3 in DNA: TGTGCCAGCAGTGAAGCCTTGGGACGGATCAATCAGCCCCAGCATTTT.

CDR3 protein: CASSDRTGIWNTEAFF. In DNA form, the CDR3 reads TGTGCCAGCAGTGATAGGACAGGTATTTGGAACACTGAAGCTTTCTTT. The chain recombines TRBV12-3 or TRBV12-4 with TRBJ1-1, with 7 bases lining up with TRBD1. CDR3 length equals 16 residues. The V gene end was trimmed by 5 bases and the J gene end by 1 base; junction bases not matched to a gene: 10.

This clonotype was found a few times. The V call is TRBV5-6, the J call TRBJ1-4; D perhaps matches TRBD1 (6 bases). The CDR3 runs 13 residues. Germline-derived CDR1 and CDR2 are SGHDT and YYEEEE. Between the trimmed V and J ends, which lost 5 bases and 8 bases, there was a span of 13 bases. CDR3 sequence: CASRTTGAEKLFF. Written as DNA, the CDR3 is TGTGCCAGCAGGACCACGGGGGCCGAAAAACTGTTTTTT.

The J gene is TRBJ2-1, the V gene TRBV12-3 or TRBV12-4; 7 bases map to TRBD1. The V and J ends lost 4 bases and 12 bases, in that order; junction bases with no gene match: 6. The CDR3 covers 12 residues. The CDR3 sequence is CASSSTGAGQFF. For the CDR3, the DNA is TGTGCCAGCAGTTCCACAGGGGCGGGGCAGTTCTTC.

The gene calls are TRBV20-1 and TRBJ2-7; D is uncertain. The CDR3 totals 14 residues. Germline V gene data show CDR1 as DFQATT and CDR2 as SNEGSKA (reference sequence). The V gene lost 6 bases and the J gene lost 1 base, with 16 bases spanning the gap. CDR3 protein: CSAPPRGISYEQYF. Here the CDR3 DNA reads TGCAGTGCCCCCCCCAGAGGAATATCCTACGAGCAGTACTTC.

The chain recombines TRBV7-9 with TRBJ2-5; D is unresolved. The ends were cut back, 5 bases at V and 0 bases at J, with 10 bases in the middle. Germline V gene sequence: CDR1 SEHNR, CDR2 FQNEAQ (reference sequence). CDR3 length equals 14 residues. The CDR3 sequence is CASSPENYQETQYF. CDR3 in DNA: TGTGCCAGCAGCCCAGAGAATTACCAAGAGACCCAGTACTTC.

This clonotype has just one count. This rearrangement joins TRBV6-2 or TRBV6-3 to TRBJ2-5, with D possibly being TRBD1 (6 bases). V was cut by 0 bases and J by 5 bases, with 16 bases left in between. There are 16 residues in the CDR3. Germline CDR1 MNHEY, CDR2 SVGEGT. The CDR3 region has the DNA TGTGCCAGCAGTTACTCTGGGGGCACCAAAGGGGAGACCCAGTACTTC. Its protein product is CASSYSGGTKGETQYF.

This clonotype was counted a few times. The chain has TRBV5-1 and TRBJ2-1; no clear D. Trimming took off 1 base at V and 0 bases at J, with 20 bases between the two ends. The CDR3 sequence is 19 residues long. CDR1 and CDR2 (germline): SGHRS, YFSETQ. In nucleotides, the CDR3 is TGCGCCAGCAGCTTGCCCCGGCGAGCCTATATTAGCTCCTACAATGAGCAGTTCTTC. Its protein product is CASSLPRRAYISSYNEQFF.

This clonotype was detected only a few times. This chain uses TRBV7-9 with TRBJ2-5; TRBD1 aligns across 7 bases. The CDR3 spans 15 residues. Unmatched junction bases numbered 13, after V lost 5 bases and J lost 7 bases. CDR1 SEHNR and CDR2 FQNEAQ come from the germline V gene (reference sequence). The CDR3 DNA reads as TGTGCCAGCAGCGCGACAGGGTTTTTTCAGGGGACCCAGTACTTC. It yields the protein CASSATGFFQGTQYF. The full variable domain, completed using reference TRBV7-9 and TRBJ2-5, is DTGVSQNPRHKITKRGQNVTFRCDPISEHNRLYWYRQTLGQGPEFLTYFQNEAQLEKSRLLSDRFSAERPKGSFSTLEIQRTEQGDSAMYLCASSATGFFQGTQYFGPGTRLLVL.

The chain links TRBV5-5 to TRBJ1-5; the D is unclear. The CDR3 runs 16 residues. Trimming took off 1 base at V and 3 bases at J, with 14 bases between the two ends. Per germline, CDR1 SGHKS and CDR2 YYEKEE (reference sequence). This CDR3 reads CASSLSFTGFNQPQHF. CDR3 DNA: TGTGCCAGCAGCTTGTCTTTCACCGGTTTCAATCAGCCCCAGCATTTT.

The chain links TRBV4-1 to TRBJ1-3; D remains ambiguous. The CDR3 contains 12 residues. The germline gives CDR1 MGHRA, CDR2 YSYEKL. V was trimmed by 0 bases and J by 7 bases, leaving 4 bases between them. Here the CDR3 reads CASSQEGNTIYF. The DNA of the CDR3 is TGCGCCAGCAGCCAAGAAGGGAACACCATATATTTT.

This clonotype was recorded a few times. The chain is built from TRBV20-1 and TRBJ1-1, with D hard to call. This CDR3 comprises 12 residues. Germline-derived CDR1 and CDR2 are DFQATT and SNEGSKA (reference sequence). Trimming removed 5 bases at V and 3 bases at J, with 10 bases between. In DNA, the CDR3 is TGCAGTGCTCAGGAGCGGGACACTGAAGCTTTCTTT. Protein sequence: CSAQERDTEAFF.

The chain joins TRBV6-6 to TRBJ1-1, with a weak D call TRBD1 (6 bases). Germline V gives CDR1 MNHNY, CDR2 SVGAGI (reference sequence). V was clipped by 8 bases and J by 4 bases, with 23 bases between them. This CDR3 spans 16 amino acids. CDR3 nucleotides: TGTGCCAGCTGCTACCTCTTAGGGGGTTCAGGCACTGAAGCTTTCTTT. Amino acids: CASCYLLGGSGTEAFF.

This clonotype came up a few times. CDR3 in amino acids: CASSAEGGDGTDTQYF. As DNA, the CDR3 is TGTGCCAGCAGCGCTGAGGGCGGGGACGGCACAGATACGCAGTATTTT. The V and J genes are TRBV7-8 and TRBJ2-3, with D perhaps matching TRBD2 (6 bases). Per the germline V gene, CDR1 is SGHVS and CDR2 is FQNEAQ. CDR3 length: 16 residues. V was trimmed by 5 bases and J by 1 base, leaving 16 bases between them.

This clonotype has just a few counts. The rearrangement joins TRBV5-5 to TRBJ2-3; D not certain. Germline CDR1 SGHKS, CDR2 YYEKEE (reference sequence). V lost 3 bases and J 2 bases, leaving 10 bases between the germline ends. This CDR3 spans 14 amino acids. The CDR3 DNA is TGTGCCAGCAGCTCCGGAGATTTCACAGATACGCAGTATTTT. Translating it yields CASSSGDFTDTQYF.